This entry concerns a single T cell receptor beta chain. This specimen comes from a study of cytomegalovirus exposure and HLA in healthy donors. The CDR3 consists of 14 residues. Germline CDR1 SEHNR, CDR2 FQNEAQ (reference sequence). With 5 bases clipped from V and 0 bases from J, the junction kept 3 bases outside the gene matches. In the PCR, 60 Vbeta and 13 Jbeta primers were used. TCRdb's copy holds only in-frame clones and misses some; the assay was immunoSEQ multiplex PCR. The sample carries 150,000 or so clones, about 76% recorded once. The sample was PBMCs. The V and J genes are TRBV7-9 and TRBJ1-1; 7 nucleotides line up with TRBD1. The source of this sequence is a female donor in good health and CMV-seronegative. CDR3 in amino acids: CASSPDRLNTEAFF. The CDR3 DNA sequence: TGTGCCAGCAGCCCGGACAGGCTGAACACTGAAGCTTTCTTT.